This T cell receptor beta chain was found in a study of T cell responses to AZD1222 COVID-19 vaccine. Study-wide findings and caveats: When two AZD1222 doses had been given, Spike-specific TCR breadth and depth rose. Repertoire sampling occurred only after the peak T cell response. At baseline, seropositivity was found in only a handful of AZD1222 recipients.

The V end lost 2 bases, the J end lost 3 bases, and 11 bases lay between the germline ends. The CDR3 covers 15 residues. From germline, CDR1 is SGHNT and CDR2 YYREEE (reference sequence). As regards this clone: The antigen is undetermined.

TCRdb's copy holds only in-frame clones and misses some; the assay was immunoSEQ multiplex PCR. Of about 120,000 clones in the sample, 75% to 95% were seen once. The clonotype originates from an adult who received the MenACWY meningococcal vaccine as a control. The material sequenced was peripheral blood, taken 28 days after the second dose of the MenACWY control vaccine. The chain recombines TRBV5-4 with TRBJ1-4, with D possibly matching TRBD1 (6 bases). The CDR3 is CASSFRQGPNEKLFF. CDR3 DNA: TGTGCCAGCAGCTTCCGTCAGGGGCCTAATGAAAAACTGTTTTTT.